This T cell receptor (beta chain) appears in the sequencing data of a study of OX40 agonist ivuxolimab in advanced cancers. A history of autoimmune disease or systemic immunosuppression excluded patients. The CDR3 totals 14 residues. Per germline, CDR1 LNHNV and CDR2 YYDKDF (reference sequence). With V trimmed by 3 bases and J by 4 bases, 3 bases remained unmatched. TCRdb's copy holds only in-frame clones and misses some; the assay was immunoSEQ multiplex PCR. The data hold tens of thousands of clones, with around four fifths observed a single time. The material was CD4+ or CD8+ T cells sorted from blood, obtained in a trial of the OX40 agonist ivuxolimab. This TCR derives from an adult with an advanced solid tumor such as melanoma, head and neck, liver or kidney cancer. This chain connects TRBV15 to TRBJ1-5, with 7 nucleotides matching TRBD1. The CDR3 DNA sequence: TGTGCCACCAGCAGTCAGACAGGGAATCAGCCCCAGCATTTT. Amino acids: CATSSQTGNQPQHF.